The rows below give T cell receptor beta chains drawn from one sample of a study of regulatory T cells in long-lasting Graves disease. TCRdb processed the multiplex PCR reads anew with MiXCR; each CDR3 protein has one entry. The sample lists about 470,000 distinct CDR3 sequences, around a fifth occurring once. The sample here was peripheral blood mononuclear cells (PBMCs), taken when the disease was refractory, from a patient treated with antithyroid drugs. The receptor source for this set is a female donor with Graves disease. Each CDR3 is given with its conserved first and last residue. Each record gives: V gene, clone size, J gene, D gene, CDR3 protein, CDR3 DNA. A D gene is named only where the DNA matches it firmly. Clone size, where shown, is once, few, many, or a class for clones that have expanded.

TRBV7-3	few	TRBJ2-7	TRBD2	CASSWAGGPSEQYF	TGTGCCAGCAGCTGGGCGGGGGGGCCGTCCGAGCAGTACTTC
TRBV7-2	many	TRBJ2-7	TRBD2	CASSLGLAGGRSYEQYF	TGTGCCAGCAGCTTAGGTCTAGCGGGAGGGAGGTCCTACGAGCAGTACTTC
TRBV13	many	TRBJ2-5	.	CASSLLGLGQETQYF	TGTGCCAGCAGCTTACTGGGCTTAGGGCAGGAGACCCAGTACTTC
TRBV7-2	.	TRBJ2-7	.	CASSLRQKTYYEQYF	TGTGCCAGCAGCCTTCGACAGAAAACGTACTACGAGCAGTACTTC
TRBV12-3/TRBV12-4	few	TRBJ2-7	.	CASTKDRYEQYF	TGTGCCAGCACAAAAGATCGCTACGAGCAGTACTTC
TRBV29-1	.	TRBJ2-1	.	CSVEQYNEQFF	TGCAGCGTTGAACAGTACAATGAGCAGTTCTTC
TRBV29-1	many	TRBJ1-2	.	CSVDSIFQGRADYGYTF	TGCAGCGTTGATAGCATTTTCCAGGGGCGGGCGGACTATGGCTACACCTTC
TRBV28	few	TRBJ2-7	TRBD1	CASSFRGQGPTGYYEQYF	TGTGCCAGCAGTTTTAGAGGACAGGGTCCCACCGGATACTACGAGCAGTACTTC
TRBV5-4	.	TRBJ2-5	.	CASSLNTGGLYWKTQYF	TGTGCCAGCAGCTTAAATACCGGGGGGCTCTATTGGAAGACCCAGTACTTC
TRBV12-3/TRBV12-4	many	TRBJ2-7	TRBD1	CASRSGQAYEQYF	TGTGCCAGCAGGTCCGGACAGGCTTACGAGCAGTACTTC
TRBV28	many	TRBJ1-6	.	CASAQEVGTRHSPLHF	TGTGCCAGCGCGCAGGAGGTCGGGACAAGACATTCACCCCTCCACTTT
TRBV11-2	many	TRBJ1-5	.	CASSDSLIQPQHF	TGTGCCAGCAGTGACTCGCTCATTCAGCCCCAGCATTTT
TRBV19	.	TRBJ1-1	.	CASSPHVGVTNTEAFF	TGTGCCAGTAGTCCCCATGTGGGGGTCACGAACACTGAAGCTTTCTTT
TRBV18	few	TRBJ1-1	.	CASSHDSQVTEAFF	TGTGCCAGCTCTCACGACAGTCAAGTCACTGAAGCTTTCTTT
TRBV28	many	TRBJ1-1	.	CASSFPRGTEAFF	TGTGCCAGCAGTTTCCCGCGGGGCACTGAAGCTTTCTTT
TRBV7-9	many	TRBJ2-5	TRBD2	CASSPLAGGHETQYF	TGTGCCAGCAGTCCTTTAGCGGGAGGGCATGAGACCCAGTACTTC
TRBV7-3	few	TRBJ2-5	TRBD2	CASSLMASGNGETQYF	TGTGCCAGCAGCTTAATGGCTAGCGGGAACGGGGAGACCCAGTACTTC
TRBV7-9	.	TRBJ1-1	.	CASSPPTLAGTEAFF	TGTGCCAGCAGCCCGCCGACACTCGCGGGCACTGAAGCTTTCTTT
TRBV7-9	few	TRBJ1-6	.	CASSLATRDNSPLHF	TGTGCCAGCAGCTTAGCTACCAGGGATAATTCACCCCTCCACTTT
TRBV30	many	TRBJ2-5	.	CAWTGAQTQYF	TGTGCCTGGACAGGGGCGCAGACCCAGTACTTC
TRBV12-3/TRBV12-4	few	TRBJ2-7	.	CASRGMGEQYF	TGTGCCAGCAGGGGGATGGGGGAGCAGTACTTC
TRBV27	many	TRBJ1-6	.	CASSLPNSPLHF	TGTGCCAGCAGTTTACCTAATTCACCCCTCCACTTT
TRBV12-5	many	TRBJ1-1	.	CASGLTLPKMNTEAFF	TGTGCTAGTGGTTTGACCCTCCCGAAAATGAACACTGAAGCTTTCTTT
TRBV7-9	.	TRBJ1-1	TRBD1	CASSRTGRYTEAFF	TGTGCCAGCAGCCGGACAGGGAGGTACACTGAAGCTTTCTTT
TRBV11-2	many	TRBJ1-1	.	CASSLDPRPNTEAFF	TGTGCCAGCAGCTTAGATCCCAGACCGAACACTGAAGCTTTCTTT
TRBV11-2	many	TRBJ1-1	.	CASSSRWTMGHTEAFF	TGTGCCAGCAGCTCCCGTTGGACAATGGGCCACACTGAAGCTTTCTTT
TRBV6-1	few	TRBJ2-7	.	CASRNPTASYEQYF	TGTGCCAGCAGAAACCCGACGGCCTCCTACGAGCAGTACTTC
TRBV7-6	.	TRBJ2-2	TRBD1	CASSLGRGHGELFF	TGTGCCAGCAGCTTAGGCAGGGGGCACGGGGAGCTGTTTTTT
TRBV11-2	.	TRBJ1-2	.	CASSPQTGSGVTNYGYTF	TGTGCCAGCAGCCCACAAACCGGTAGCGGGGTTACTAACTATGGCTACACCTTC
TRBV5-1	.	TRBJ2-6	.	CASADIPPSGANVLTF	TGCGCCAGTGCGGACATTCCCCCCTCTGGGGCCAACGTCCTGACTTTC
TRBV7-3	many	TRBJ2-7	.	CASSLRRGPSYEQYF	TGTGCCAGCAGCTTAAGGAGGGGGCCTTCCTACGAGCAGTACTTC
TRBV18	.	TRBJ1-1	.	CASSPPLDLNTEAFF	TGTGCCAGCTCACCACCGTTGGACCTGAACACTGAAGCTTTCTTT
TRBV29-1	few	TRBJ1-2	.	CSVEDGGDGYTF	TGCAGCGTTGAAGATGGGGGGGATGGCTACACCTTC
TRBV12-5	many	TRBJ2-2	TRBD1	CASGLVRFGTGTGELFF	TGTGCTAGTGGTTTGGTACGGTTCGGGACAGGAACCGGGGAGCTGTTTTTT
TRBV28	.	TRBJ1-6	.	CASSIQGRNSPLHF	TGTGCCAGCAGTATACAGGGACGCAATTCACCCCTCCACTTT
TRBV7-2	.	TRBJ2-7	TRBD2	CASSLVASGSTYEQYF	TGTGCCAGCAGCTTAGTGGCTAGCGGGAGTACTTACGAGCAGTACTTC
TRBV6-1	.	TRBJ2-3	.	CASRLPGGEADTQYF	TGTGCCAGCAGACTCCCAGGGGGGGAGGCAGATACGCAGTATTTT
TRBV15	.	TRBJ1-3	.	CATSRVDLGLFGNTIYF	TGTGCCACCAGCAGAGTCGATCTTGGACTATTTGGAAACACCATATATTTT
TRBV7-2	many	TRBJ1-2	.	CASSVLGRGLNYGYTF	TGTGCCAGCAGCGTCCTCGGGCGGGGCTTGAACTATGGCTACACCTTC
TRBV7-2	.	TRBJ1-3	.	CASSPQGWGAGNTIYF	TGTGCCAGCAGCCCCCAGGGTTGGGGTGCGGGAAACACCATATATTTT
TRBV4-3	once	TRBJ2-7	.	CASSQSAGRSYEQYF	TGCGCCAGCAGCCAAAGCGCTGGCAGATCCTACGAGCAGTACTTC
TRBV7-3	few	TRBJ1-6	.	CASSLTAGSDSPLHF	TGTGCCAGCAGCTTAACAGCCGGGTCTGATTCACCCCTCCACTTT
TRBV20-1	many	TRBJ1-4	.	CSALGGGDEKLFF	TGCAGTGCTCTGGGCGGTGGGGATGAAAAACTGTTTTTT